This is a list of T cell receptor beta chains from one sample in a study of blood T cell repertoires in COVID-19. Sequenced by immunoSEQ multiplex PCR; TCRdb stores in-frame clones only, minus some. The data hold 210,000 or so clones, with approximately 90% observed a single time. Sequencing input: PBMCs or T cells enriched from blood (not recorded which). Receptors originate from a man between 25 and 39 years old who had recovered from COVID-19. Both conserved end residues are part of each CDR3. The D gene is left open where the match is weak. Size tells how often a clone was seen (once, few, many) or the class of an expanded clone, and some rows leave it out.

V gene	D gene	J gene	clone size	CDR3 DNA	CDR3 protein
TRBV2	TRBD1	TRBJ2-2	-	TGTGCCAGGAAGGGACAGGGGGCCCCGAACACCGGGGAGCTGTTTTTT	CARKGQGAPNTGELFF
TRBV2	-	TRBJ2-3	-	TGTGCCAGCGGTGTCCGGAGGACAGATACGCAGTATTTT	CASGVRRTDTQYF
TRBV6-4	-	TRBJ2-2	-	TGTGCCAGCAGTGCCATCGGAGGGAGGACCGGGGAGCTGTTTTTT	CASSAIGGRTGELFF
TRBV28	TRBD1	TRBJ1-1	-	TGTGCCAGCACCGCACCGGACAGGGCGAACACTGAAGCTTTCTTT	CASTAPDRANTEAFF
TRBV5-4	-	TRBJ2-7	-	TGTGCCAGCAGCTTGAAAATGGACTCGAGCTCCTACGAGCAGTACTTC	CASSLKMDSSSYEQYF
TRBV5-1	-	TRBJ2-2	-	TGCGCCAGCAGCTTGACGCTAGCCACCGGGGAGCTGTTTTTT	CASSLTLATGELFF
TRBV7-9	-	TRBJ1-3	-	TGTGCCAGCAGCTTAGTATCCCCCGCGGGAAACACCATATATTTT	CASSLVSPAGNTIYF
TRBV28	-	TRBJ1-1	-	TGTGCCAGCAGTTCCTCCTCTACAGGGTATCGGGCTTTCTTT	CASSSSSTGYRAFF
TRBV28	-	TRBJ2-7	-	TGTGCCAGCAGTTCCCCGGTATTACCGCTCGAGCAGTACTTC	CASSSPVLPLEQYF
TRBV18	TRBD2	TRBJ2-7	-	TGTGCCAGCTTCGGACTAGCGGGAGGCGAGCAGTACTTC	CASFGLAGGEQYF
TRBV5-6	TRBD2	TRBJ2-7	once	TGTGCCAGCAGCTTGCCGGGACTAGCCCCAGGCGAGCAGTACTTC	CASSLPGLAPGEQYF
TRBV30	TRBD2	TRBJ2-7	-	TGTGCCTGGAGTGTATCGGGAGTATTTAGCGGGGGATTCTACGAGCAGTACTTC	CAWSVSGVFSGGFYEQYF
TRBV7-2	-	TRBJ1-2	-	TGTGCCAGCAGCTTCGGTGGGCTTACAGGGAGTGGAGGCTACACCTTC	CASSFGGLTGSGGYTF
TRBV5-4	TRBD1	TRBJ1-6	-	TGTGCCAGCGGGTACAGGGGAGCAAGTAATTCACCCCTCCACTTT	CASGYRGASNSPLHF
TRBV3-1/TRBV3-2	TRBD1	TRBJ2-5	-	TGTGCCAGCAGCCAAGTGACAGGGCGAGAGACCCAGTACTTC	CASSQVTGRETQYF
TRBV28	TRBD2	TRBJ2-7	-	TGTGCCAGCAGTTTGGCAGCGGGAGGTAACTACGAGCAGTACTTC	CASSLAAGGNYEQYF
TRBV19	-	TRBJ2-2	once	TGTGCCAGTAGGCCCCCGGGACTTTCCACCGGGGAGCTGTTTTTT	CASRPPGLSTGELFF
TRBV10-3	-	TRBJ1-1	-	TGTGCCAGCTCGGACAGGAACACTGAAGCTTTCTTT	CASSDRNTEAFF
TRBV5-4	TRBD2	TRBJ2-2	-	TGTGCCAGCAGCTCCCCGGGACTAGGGGGACGCCGGGAGCTGTTTTTT	CASSSPGLGGRRELFF
TRBV27	TRBD1	TRBJ2-1	-	TGTGCCAGTAGGCCGGACAGGGGATTCACTGAGCAGTTCTTC	CASRPDRGFTEQFF
TRBV28	TRBD1	TRBJ2-2	-	TGTGCCAGCAGTTTATACCAGGGGGCGAACACCGGGGAGCTGTTTTTT	CASSLYQGANTGELFF
TRBV10-2	TRBD1	TRBJ2-7	-	TGCGCCAGCAATCGGGACAGGGACCGCGAGCAGTACTTC	CASNRDRDREQYF
TRBV9	TRBD1	TRBJ1-5	-	TGTGCCAGCAGCGTAGGGGGACAGGGTGGTCAGCCCCAGCATTTT	CASSVGGQGGQPQHF
TRBV6-5	TRBD1	TRBJ2-7	-	TGTGCCAGCAGTTCAACAGGGGGCTACGAGCAGTACTTC	CASSSTGGYEQYF
TRBV6-5	-	TRBJ1-1	-	TGTGCCAGCATCTCCTACACTGAAGCTTTCTTT	CASISYTEAFF
TRBV2	TRBD1	TRBJ1-6	-	TGTGCCAGCGGGGGGACAGGGTTTAGGTCACCCCTCCACTTT	CASGGTGFRSPLHF
TRBV29-1	TRBD2	TRBJ2-3	-	TGCAGCGTTGGGGACTTAGCGGGGTGGTCAGATACGCAGTATTTT	CSVGDLAGWSDTQYF
TRBV24-1	TRBD2	TRBJ2-1	-	TGTGCCACCAGTGATTCAATGACTAGCGGGAGATTTGAGCAGTTCTTC	CATSDSMTSGRFEQFF
TRBV27	TRBD2	TRBJ2-5	-	TGTGCCAGCTCCGGGAGGGCCAGAGAGACCCAGTACTTC	CASSGRARETQYF
TRBV27	-	TRBJ2-1	-	TGTGCCAGCAGACCGGGACTCGCCTACAATGAGCAGTTCTTC	CASRPGLAYNEQFF
TRBV5-4	-	TRBJ2-1	once	TGTGCCAGCAGCTTGGACCTGGACACGAGGTACAATGAGCAGTTCTTC	CASSLDLDTRYNEQFF
TRBV14	-	TRBJ1-2	-	TGTGCCAGCAGCCAAGACTTCTATGGCTACACCTTC	CASSQDFYGYTF
TRBV10-1	-	TRBJ2-7	once	TGCGCCAGCAGCCCAACAACCCATCCCTACGAGCAGTACTTC	CASSPTTHPYEQYF
TRBV28	-	TRBJ1-5	-	TGTGCCAGCAGTACCAGGCAGGGAGGGTACCAGCCCCAGCATTTT	CASSTRQGGYQPQHF
TRBV5-4	TRBD1	TRBJ2-7	-	TGTGCCAGCAGCTTGGGACAGGGGGGGCAATACTTC	CASSLGQGGQYF
TRBV6-5	-	TRBJ1-2	few	TGTGCCAGCTCTAAGCCCGGGGGCTACACCTTC	CASSKPGGYTF
TRBV10-3	-	TRBJ1-1	-	TGTGCCATCAGCCAACAGGGTTCTGAAGCTTTCTTT	CAISQQGSEAFF
TRBV5-1	TRBD1	TRBJ1-6	once	TGCGCCAGCAGCTTGGCGACAGGGAGAGAATCACCCCTCCACTTT	CASSLATGRESPLHF
TRBV3-1/TRBV3-2	-	TRBJ1-4	-	TGTGCCTCTGGGACAAGGGGTAGCACTAATGAAAAACTGTTTTTT	CASGTRGSTNEKLFF
TRBV6-7	TRBD2	TRBJ2-5	-	TGTGCCAGCAGTTACGCCTACGGGGGGGCCGAAGAGACCCAGTACTTC	CASSYAYGGAEETQYF
TRBV19	TRBD2	TRBJ2-5	-	TGTGCCAGTAGTATGGGGGCTAGCGGGAGGGGAGAGACCCAGTACTTC	CASSMGASGRGETQYF
TRBV27	-	TRBJ2-7	-	TGTGCCGCGGGGAAAGAGCAGTACTTC	CAAGKEQYF
TRBV18	TRBD1	TRBJ1-3	-	TGTGCCAGCTCCAGGGACAGGGGCCCATCTGGAAACACCATATATTTT	CASSRDRGPSGNTIYF
TRBV11-1	-	TRBJ1-1	-	TGTGCCAGCAGCAATAACAGGGACGACGCTGAAGCTTTCTTT	CASSNNRDDAEAFF
TRBV7-8	-	TRBJ1-2	-	TGTGCCAGCAGCTTAGATGGAGGGAGGGGCTATGTCTACACCTTC	CASSLDGGRGYVYTF